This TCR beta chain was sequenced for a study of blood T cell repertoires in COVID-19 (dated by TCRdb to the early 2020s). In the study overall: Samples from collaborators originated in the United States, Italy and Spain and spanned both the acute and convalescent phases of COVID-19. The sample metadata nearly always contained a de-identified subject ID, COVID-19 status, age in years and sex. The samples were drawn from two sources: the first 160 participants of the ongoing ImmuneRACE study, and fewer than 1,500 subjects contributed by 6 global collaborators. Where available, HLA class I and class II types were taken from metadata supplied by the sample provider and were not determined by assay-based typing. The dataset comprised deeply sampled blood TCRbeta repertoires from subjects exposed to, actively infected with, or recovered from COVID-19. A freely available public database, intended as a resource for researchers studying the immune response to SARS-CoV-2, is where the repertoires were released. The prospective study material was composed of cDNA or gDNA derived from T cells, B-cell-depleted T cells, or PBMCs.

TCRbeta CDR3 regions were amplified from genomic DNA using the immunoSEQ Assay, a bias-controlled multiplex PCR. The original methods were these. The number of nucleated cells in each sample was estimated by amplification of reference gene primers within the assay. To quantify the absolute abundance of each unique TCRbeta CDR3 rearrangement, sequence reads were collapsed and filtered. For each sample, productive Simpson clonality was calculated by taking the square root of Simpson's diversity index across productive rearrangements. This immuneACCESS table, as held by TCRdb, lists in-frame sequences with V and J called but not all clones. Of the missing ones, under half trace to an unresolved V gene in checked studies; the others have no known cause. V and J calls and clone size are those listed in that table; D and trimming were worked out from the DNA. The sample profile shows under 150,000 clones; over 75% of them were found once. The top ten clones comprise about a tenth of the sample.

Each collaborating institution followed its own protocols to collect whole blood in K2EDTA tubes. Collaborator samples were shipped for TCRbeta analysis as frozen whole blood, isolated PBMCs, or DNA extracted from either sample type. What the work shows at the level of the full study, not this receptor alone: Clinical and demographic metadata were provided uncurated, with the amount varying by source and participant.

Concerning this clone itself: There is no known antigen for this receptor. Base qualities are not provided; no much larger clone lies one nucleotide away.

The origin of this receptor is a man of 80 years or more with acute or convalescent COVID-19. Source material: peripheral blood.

For the CDR3, the sequence is CASSLVRGGGTEAFF. The sequenced DNA is TGTGCCAGCAGTTTAGTACGCGGAGGAGGCACTGAAGCTTTCTTT. Recombination linked TRBV28 to TRBJ1-1; the D gene identity is not certain. CDR1 and CDR2, looked up from the germline V gene, are MDHEN and SYDVKM. Counted from cysteine to phenylalanine, this CDR3 has 15 amino acids. Only the CDR3 part of the read is kept: 45 bases, read in frame from the first base. The V and J ends are trimmed by 2 bases and 4 bases, leaving 14 bases between them.